These T cell receptor beta chains were read from a single sample in a study of neurological immune-mediated disorders. MiXCR, run by TCRdb on the 5' RACE reads, gives a single entry per CDR3 protein. Of roughly 76,000 distinct CDR3 sequences in the sample, 12% to 15% are singletons; the top ten hold roughly 7.3%. Sequencing was done on a sample of PBMCs. Receptors originate from a woman between 50 and 59 years old in good health. CDR3s include the opening cysteine and the closing phenylalanine or tryptophan. Fields, in order: clone size, D gene, CDR3 length, J gene, V gene, CDR3 DNA, CDR3 protein. A D gene is named only where the DNA matches it firmly. A row's size may be missing; if present it is once, few, many or a size class.

abundance: many; d_gene: TRBD1; len: 17; j_gene: TRBJ1-5; v_gene: TRBV12-3/TRBV12-4; CDR3nt: TGTGCCAGCAGTTTAGGGACAGGGCGAGAAGCTAATCAGCCCCAGCATTTT; CDR3aa: CASSLGTGREANQPQHF
abundance: many; d_gene: -; len: 13; j_gene: TRBJ1-1; v_gene: TRBV5-1; CDR3nt: TGCGCCAGCAGCTTGTCCGTGGACACTGAAGCTTTCTTT; CDR3aa: CASSLSVDTEAFF
abundance: -; d_gene: TRBD2; len: 15; j_gene: TRBJ2-1; v_gene: TRBV6-6; CDR3nt: TGTGCCAGCCGAGAAACGGGGGGTTCCTACAATGAGCAGTTCTTC; CDR3aa: CASRETGGSYNEQFF
abundance: many; d_gene: -; len: 15; j_gene: TRBJ2-3; v_gene: TRBV9; CDR3nt: TGTGCCAGCAGCGTAGTGGAGGGCCGAACAGATACGCAGTATTTT; CDR3aa: CASSVVEGRTDTQYF
abundance: many; d_gene: -; len: 16; j_gene: TRBJ1-1; v_gene: TRBV4-1; CDR3nt: TGCGCCAGCAGCCAAGAAACCACAGGGACGGTTCGTGCAGCTTTCTTT; CDR3aa: CASSQETTGTVRAAFF
abundance: many; d_gene: -; len: 17; j_gene: TRBJ2-1; v_gene: TRBV10-3; CDR3nt: TGTGCCATCAGTGAGTCCCGGTCATCTGGGACCTACAATGAGCAGTTCTTC; CDR3aa: CAISESRSSGTYNEQFF
abundance: few; d_gene: TRBD2; len: 16; j_gene: TRBJ2-1; v_gene: TRBV7-8; CDR3nt: TGTGCCAGCAGCCGAGCGCTCGAGCGGGAGTTCGATGAGCAGTTCTTC; CDR3aa: CASSRALEREFDEQFF
abundance: many; d_gene: TRBD1; len: 14; j_gene: TRBJ2-7; v_gene: TRBV28; CDR3nt: TGTGCCAGCAGCTCCGGGACAGGGGGCTACGAGCAGTACTTC; CDR3aa: CASSSGTGGYEQYF
abundance: many; d_gene: -; len: 14; j_gene: TRBJ2-2; v_gene: TRBV7-3; CDR3nt: TGTGCCAGCAGCCGGACGGTGAACACCGGGGAGCTGTTTTTT; CDR3aa: CASSRTVNTGELFF
abundance: few; d_gene: -; len: 13; j_gene: TRBJ1-5; v_gene: TRBV7-8; CDR3nt: TGTGCCAGCAGTTTCACAGTCAATCAGCCCCAGCATTTT; CDR3aa: CASSFTVNQPQHF